This T cell receptor (beta chain) emerged from a study of blood T cell repertoires in COVID-19. Turning to the study itself: Samples taken during acute and convalescent COVID-19 were collected in the United States, Italy and Spain. The cDNA or gDNA used as material had been derived from T cells, B-cell-depleted T cells, or PBMCs.

Authors' methods: Amplification of reference gene primers provided the estimated nucleated cell counts. Measured with immunoSEQ multiplex PCR; TCRdb has only the in-frame clones, and not every one. The DNA was the basis for D and trimming; V, J and clone size are from that table. The table lists more than 150,000 clones, around 80% of them singletons. Looked up from germline, CDR1 is MNHEY and CDR2 is SVGAGI. The CDR3 runs 14 residues. After removal of 6 bases from V and 6 bases from J, the junction contained 7 bases not matched to a gene. Sequenced input: peripheral blood. The chain is built from TRBV6-5 and TRBJ2-7, with TRBD1 matching 11 bases. The clonotype originates from a human donor in a cohort sampled during active COVID-19. The chain's CDR3 is CASRVGQGVGEQYF. The CDR3 DNA sequence: TGTGCCAGCAGGGTGGGACAGGGGGTCGGCGAGCAGTACTTC.